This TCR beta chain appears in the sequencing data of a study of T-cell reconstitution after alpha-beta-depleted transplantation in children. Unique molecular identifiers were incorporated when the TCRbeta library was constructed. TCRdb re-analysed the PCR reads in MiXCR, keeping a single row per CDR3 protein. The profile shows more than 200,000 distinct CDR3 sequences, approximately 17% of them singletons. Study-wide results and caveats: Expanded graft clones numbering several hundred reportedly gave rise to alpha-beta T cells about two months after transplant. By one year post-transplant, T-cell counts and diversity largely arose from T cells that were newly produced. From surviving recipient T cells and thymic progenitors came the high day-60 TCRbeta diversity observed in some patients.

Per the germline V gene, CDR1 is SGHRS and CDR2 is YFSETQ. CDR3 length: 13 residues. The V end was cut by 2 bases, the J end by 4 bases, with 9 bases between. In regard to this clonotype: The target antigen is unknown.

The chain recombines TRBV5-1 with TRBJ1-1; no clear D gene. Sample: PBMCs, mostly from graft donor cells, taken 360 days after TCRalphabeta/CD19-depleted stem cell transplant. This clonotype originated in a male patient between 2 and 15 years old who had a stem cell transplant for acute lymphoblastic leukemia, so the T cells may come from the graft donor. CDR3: CASSFHGVTEAFF. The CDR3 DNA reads TGCGCCAGCAGCTTTCACGGGGTCACTGAAGCTTTCTTT.